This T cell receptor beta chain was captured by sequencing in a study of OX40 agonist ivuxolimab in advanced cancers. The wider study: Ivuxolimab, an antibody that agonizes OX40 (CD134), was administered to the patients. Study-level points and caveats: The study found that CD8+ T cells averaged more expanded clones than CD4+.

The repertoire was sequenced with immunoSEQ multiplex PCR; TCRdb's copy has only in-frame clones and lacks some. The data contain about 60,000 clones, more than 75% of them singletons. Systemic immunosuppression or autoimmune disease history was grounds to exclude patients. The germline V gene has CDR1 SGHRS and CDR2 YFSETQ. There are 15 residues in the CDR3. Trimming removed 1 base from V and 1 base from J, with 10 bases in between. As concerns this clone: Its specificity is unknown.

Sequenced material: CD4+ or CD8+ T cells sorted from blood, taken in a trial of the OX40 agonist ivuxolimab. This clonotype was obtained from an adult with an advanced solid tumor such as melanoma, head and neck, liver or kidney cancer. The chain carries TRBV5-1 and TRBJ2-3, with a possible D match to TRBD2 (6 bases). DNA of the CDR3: TGCGCCAGCAGCTTGTTTGCGGGGCGCACAGATACGCAGTATTTT. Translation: CASSLFAGRTDTQYF.